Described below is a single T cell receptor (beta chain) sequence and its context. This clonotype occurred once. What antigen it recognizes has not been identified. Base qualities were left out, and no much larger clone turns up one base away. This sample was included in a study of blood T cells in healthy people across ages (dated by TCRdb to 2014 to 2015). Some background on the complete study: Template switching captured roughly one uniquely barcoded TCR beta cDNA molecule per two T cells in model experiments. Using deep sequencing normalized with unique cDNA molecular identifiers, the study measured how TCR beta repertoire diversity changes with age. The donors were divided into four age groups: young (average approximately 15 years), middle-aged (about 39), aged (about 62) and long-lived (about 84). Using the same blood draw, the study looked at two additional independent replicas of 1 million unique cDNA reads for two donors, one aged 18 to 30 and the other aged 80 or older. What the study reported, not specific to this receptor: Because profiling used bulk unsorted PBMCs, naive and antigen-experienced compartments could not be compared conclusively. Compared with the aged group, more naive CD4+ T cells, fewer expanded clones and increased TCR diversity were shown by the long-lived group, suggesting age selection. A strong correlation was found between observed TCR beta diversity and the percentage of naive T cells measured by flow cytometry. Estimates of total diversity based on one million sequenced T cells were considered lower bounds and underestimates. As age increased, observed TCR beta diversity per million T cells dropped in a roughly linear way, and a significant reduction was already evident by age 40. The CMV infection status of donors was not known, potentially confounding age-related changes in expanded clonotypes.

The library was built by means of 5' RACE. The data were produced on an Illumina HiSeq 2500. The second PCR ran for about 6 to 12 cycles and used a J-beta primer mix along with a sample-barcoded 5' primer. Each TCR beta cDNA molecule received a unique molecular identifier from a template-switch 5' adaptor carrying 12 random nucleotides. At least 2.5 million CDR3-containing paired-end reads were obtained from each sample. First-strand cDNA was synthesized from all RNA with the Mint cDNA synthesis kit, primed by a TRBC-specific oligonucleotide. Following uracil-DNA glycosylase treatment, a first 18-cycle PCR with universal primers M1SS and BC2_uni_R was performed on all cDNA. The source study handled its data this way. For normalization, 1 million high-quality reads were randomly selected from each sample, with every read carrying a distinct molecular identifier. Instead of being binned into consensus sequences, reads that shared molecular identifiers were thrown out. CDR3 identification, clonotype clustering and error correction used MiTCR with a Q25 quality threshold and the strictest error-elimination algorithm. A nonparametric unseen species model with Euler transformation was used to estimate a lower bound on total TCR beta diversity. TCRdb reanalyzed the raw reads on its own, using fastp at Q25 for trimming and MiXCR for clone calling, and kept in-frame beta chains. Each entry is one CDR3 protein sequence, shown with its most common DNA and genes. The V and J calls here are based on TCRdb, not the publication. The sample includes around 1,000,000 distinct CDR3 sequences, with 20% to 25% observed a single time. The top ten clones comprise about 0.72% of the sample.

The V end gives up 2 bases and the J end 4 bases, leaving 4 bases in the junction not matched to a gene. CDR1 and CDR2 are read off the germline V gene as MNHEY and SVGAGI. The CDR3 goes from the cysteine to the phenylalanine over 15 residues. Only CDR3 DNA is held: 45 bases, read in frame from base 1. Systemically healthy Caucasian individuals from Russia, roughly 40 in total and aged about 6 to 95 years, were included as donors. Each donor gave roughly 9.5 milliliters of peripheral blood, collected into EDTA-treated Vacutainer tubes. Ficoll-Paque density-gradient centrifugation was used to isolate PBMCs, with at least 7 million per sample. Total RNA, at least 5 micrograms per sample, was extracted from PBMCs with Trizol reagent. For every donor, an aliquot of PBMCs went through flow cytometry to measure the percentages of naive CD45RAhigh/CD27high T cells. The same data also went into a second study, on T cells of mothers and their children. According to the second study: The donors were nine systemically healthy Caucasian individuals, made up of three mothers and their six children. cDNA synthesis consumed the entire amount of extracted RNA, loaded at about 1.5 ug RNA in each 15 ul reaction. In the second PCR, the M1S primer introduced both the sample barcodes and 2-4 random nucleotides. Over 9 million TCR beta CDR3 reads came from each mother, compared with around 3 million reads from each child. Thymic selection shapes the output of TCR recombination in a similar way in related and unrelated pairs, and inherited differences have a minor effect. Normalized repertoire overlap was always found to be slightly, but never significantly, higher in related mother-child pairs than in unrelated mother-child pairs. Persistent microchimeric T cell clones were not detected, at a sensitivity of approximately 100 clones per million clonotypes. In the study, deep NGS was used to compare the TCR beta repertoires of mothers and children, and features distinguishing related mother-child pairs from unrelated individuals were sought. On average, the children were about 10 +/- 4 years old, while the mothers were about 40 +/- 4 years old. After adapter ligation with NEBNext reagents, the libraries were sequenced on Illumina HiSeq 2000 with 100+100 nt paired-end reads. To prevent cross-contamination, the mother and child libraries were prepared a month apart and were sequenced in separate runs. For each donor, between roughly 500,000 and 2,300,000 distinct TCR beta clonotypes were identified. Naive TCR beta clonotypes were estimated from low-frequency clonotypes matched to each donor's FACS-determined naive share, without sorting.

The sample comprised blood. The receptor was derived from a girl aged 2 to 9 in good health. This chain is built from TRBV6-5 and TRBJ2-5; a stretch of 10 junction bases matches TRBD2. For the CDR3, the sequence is CASSYSGRGRETQYF. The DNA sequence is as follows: TGTGCCAGCAGTTACAGCGGGAGGGGTCGAGAGACCCAGTACTTC.